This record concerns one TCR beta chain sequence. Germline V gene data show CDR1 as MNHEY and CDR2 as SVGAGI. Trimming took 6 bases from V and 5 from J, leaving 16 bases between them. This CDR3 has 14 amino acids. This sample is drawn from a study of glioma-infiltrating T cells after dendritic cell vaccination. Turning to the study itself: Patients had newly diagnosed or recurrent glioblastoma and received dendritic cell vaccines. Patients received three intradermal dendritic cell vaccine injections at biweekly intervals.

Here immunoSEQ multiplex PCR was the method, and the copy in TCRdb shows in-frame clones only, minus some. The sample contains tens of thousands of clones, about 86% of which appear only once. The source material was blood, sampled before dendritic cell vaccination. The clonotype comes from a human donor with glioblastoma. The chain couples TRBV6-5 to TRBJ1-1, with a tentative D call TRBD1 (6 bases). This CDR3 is CASRFDRSGTEAFF. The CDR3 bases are TGTGCCAGCAGGTTCGACAGGTCGGGGACTGAAGCTTTCTTT.